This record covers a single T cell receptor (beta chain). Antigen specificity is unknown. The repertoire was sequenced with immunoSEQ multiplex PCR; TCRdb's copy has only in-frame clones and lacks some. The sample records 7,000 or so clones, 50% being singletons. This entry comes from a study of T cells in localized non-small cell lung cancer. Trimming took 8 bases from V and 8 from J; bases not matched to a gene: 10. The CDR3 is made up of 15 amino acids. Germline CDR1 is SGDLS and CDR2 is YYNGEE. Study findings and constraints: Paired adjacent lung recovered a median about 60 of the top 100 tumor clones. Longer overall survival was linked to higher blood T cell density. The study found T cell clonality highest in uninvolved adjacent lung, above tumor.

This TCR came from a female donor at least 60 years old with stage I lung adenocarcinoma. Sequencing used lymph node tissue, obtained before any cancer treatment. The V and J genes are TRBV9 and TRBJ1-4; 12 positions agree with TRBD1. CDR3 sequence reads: CASQIPGQGAEKLFF. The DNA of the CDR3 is TGTGCCAGTCAAATACCGGGACAGGGGGCAGAAAAACTGTTTTTT.